What follows are 6 T cell receptor beta chains derived from one specimen sequenced in a study of CD8+ T cells in alopecia areata. RNA was isolated and reverse transcribed to cDNA, the sequencing template. This table comes from immunoSEQ multiplex PCR, and its TCRdb copy is limited to in-frame clones, with some not included. The sample records around 270,000 clones, nearly 60% being singletons. The treatment is: oral pan-JAK inhibitor, 5-10 mg twice daily. The starting material was CD4+ T cells sorted from blood, obtained at week 24, from a patient treated with tofacitinib. The receptors originated from a human donor with alopecia areata.

The rearrangement uses TRBV28 and TRBJ2-5; 7 nucleotides match TRBD1. The J segment lost 9 bases and the V segment lost 7 bases, leaving 11 bases of the junction unmatched. Germline V CDR1 and CDR2: MDHEN, SYDVKM. The CDR3 covers 13 residues. The DNA of the CDR3 is TGTGCCAGCAATTCCCAGGGGGTGGGGGCCCAGTACTTC. This sequence encodes CASNSQGVGAQYF.

This chain joins TRBV14 and TRBJ2-7; D not resolved. Deletions cut 0 bases from V and 4 bases from J, with 7 bases between. The CDR3 contains 13 residues. CDR1 is SGHDN, CDR2 FVKESK, per germline. Written as DNA, the CDR3 is TGTGCCAGCAGCCAAGACTTGGGGTACGAGCAGTACTTC. It is translated as CASSQDLGYEQYF.

The CDR3 here is CASSLVGANSPLHF. The CDR3 coding sequence is TGTGCCAGCAGCTTGGTTGGGGCGAATTCACCCCTCCACTTT. V usage is TRBV5-6 and J usage is TRBJ1-6, with D possibly matching TRBD1 (5 bases). The CDR3 has 14 residues. Germline V gives CDR1 SGHDT, CDR2 YYEEEE. With 0 bases removed from V and 7 bases from J, the gap between germline ends came to 8 bases.

This chain connects TRBV29-1 to TRBJ1-2; 10 bases fit TRBD1. V was pared by 4 bases and J by 1 base, with 9 bases of the junction left unmatched. The CDR3 runs to 16 residues. Germline V gene data show CDR1 as SQVTM and CDR2 as ANQGSEA. CDR3 amino acids: CSVVGTGASLNYGYTF. The CDR3 DNA follows: TGCAGCGTTGTCGGGACAGGGGCCTCACTTAACTATGGCTACACCTTC.

V usage is TRBV5-6 and J usage is TRBJ2-5; D not resolved. The CDR3 length is 11 residues. Trimming cost V 1 base and J 5 bases, with 3 bases left between them. Germline V CDR1 and CDR2: SGHDT, YYEEEE. The CDR3 loop is CASSLWETQYF. CDR3 coding DNA: TGTGCCAGCAGCTTGTGGGAGACCCAGTACTTC.

V is TRBV2 and J is TRBJ1-6; a weak D match, TRBD1 (5 bases). The CDR3 totals 16 residues. Trimming pared 1 base from V and 10 bases from J, leaving 17 bases between. In germline, CDR1 is SNHLY, CDR2 FYNNEI. The CDR3 nucleotides are TGTGCCAGCAGTGAAGGGAGGGGATGGGCCGGCTCACCCCTCCACTTT. Residues: CASSEGRGWAGSPLHF.